This T cell receptor beta chain was documented in a study of shared clonotypes between healthy human individuals. Study-wide findings and caveats: Sorted-subset sequencing, rarefaction showed, was incomplete despite large depth.

On this clone: Its specificity is not known. In the same sample, other DNA sequences code for this CDR3.

Germline V CDR1 and CDR2: MGHDK, SYGVNS. This CDR3 comprises 14 residues. Deletions cut 0 bases from V and 4 bases from J, with 9 bases between. Over several immunoSEQ plates, each subset's genomic DNA was distributed in even portions. Generated by immunoSEQ multiplex PCR, the TCRdb table keeps only in-frame clones and is missing some. The sample has some 1.4 million clones, roughly 96% seen once. This receptor was obtained from a man aged 25 to 40 in good health. Sequencing was done on a sample of naive CD4+ T cells sorted from blood. Documented subset: CD45RA+ positively selected. This chain connects TRBV25-1 to TRBJ2-5; D assignment may be TRBD1 or TRBD2 (6 bases each). CDR3 residues: CASSEYGGTETQYF. DNA of the CDR3: TGTGCCAGCAGTGAATACGGGGGCACAGAGACCCAGTACTTC.